The clone carrying this T cell receptor beta chain came up a few times. Antigen unknown. From the 5' RACE reads, TCRdb called clonotypes with MiXCR, one entry per CDR3 protein. This sample has under 65,000 distinct CDR3 sequences; around 26% occur once, and the top ten carry roughly 3.3%. Study-wide findings and caveats: Tumor Treg TCRs overlapped most with tumor naive CD4+ cells. The larger-cohort validation was restricted to a single TCR beta V-J rearrangement rather than whole repertoires. The TCR gene usage of tumor memory CD4+ T cells clustered together with blood and lymph node memory CD4+ cells and with lymph node naive CD4+ cells.

This CDR3 spans 12 amino acids. V lost 6 bases to trimming and J lost 4 bases, with 7 bases between them. Germline CDR1 MNHNS, CDR2 SASEGT. Memory CD4+ cells were defined as CD4+CD45RO+CD25-. Sequencing used tumor-infiltrating memory CD4+ T cells sorted from the breast tumor. The subset was: memory CD4+ T cells, CD4+CD45RO+CD25-. The chain links TRBV6-1 to TRBJ2-1; D is perhaps TRBD1 (5 bases). The source of this sequence is a female donor with breast cancer. The CDR3 DNA reads as TGTGCCAGCAGCGACAGTTACAATGAGCAGTTCTTC. It codes for CASSDSYNEQFF.